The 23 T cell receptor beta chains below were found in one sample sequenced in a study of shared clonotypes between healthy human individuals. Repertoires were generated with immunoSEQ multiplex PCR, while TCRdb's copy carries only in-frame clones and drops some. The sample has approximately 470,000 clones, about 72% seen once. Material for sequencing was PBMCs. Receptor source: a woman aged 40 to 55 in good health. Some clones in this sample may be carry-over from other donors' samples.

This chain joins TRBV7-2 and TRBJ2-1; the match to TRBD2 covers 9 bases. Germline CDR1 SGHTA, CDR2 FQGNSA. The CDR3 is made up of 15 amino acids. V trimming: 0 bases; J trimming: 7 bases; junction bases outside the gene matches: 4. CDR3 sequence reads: CASSLAGTSMNEQFF. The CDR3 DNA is TGTGCCAGCAGCTTAGCGGGGACTAGCATGAATGAGCAGTTCTTC.

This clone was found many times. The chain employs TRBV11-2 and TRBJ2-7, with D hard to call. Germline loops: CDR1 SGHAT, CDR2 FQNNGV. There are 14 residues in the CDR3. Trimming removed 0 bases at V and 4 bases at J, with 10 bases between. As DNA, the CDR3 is TGTGCCAGCAGCTTAGATCGATTATTTTACGAGCAGTACTTC. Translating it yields CASSLDRLFYEQYF.

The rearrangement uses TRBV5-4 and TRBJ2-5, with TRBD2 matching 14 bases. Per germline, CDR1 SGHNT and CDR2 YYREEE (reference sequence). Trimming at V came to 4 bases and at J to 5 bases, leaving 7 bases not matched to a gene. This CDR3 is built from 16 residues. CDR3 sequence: CASSRRLAGGLETQYF. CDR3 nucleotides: TGTGCCAGCAGCCGTAGACTAGCGGGAGGGCTTGAGACCCAGTACTTC. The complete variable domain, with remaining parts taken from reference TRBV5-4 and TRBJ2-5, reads ETGVTQSPTHLIKTRGQQVTLRCSSQSGHNTVSWYQQALGQGPQFIFQYYREEENGRGNFPPRFSGLQFPNYSSELNVNALELDDSALYLCASSRRLAGGLETQYFGPGTRLLVL.

CDR3 DNA sequence: TGCGCCAGCAGCTTGGGTCCCAGCGGGAGCGGCTACGAGCAGTACTTC. It specifies CASSLGPSGSGYEQYF. This chain uses TRBV5-1 with TRBJ2-5; TRBD2 aligns across 8 bases. TRBJ2-7 matches the DNA end more closely, so the J call is doubtful. Germline CDR1 is SGHRS and CDR2 is YFSETQ. CDR3 length: 16 residues.

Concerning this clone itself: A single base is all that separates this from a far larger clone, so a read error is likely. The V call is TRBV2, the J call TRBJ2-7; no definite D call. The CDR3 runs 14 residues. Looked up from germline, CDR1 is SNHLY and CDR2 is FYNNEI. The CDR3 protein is CASSEGSYSYGQYF. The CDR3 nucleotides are TGTGCCAGCAGTGAGGGCAGCTACTCCTACGGGCAGTACTTC.

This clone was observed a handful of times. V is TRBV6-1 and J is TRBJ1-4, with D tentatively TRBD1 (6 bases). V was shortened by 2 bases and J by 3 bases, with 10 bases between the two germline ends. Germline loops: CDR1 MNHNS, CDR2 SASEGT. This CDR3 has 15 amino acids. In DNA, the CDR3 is TGTGCCAGCAGTGAATCCTCAGGGGCTAATGAAAAACTGTTTTTT. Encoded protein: CASSESSGANEKLFF.

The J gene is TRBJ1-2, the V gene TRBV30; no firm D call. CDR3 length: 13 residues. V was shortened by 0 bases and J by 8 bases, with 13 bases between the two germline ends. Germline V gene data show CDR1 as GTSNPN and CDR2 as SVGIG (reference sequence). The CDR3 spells CAWSVQLNGGYTF. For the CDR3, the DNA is TGTGCCTGGAGTGTACAATTGAACGGGGGCTACACCTTC.

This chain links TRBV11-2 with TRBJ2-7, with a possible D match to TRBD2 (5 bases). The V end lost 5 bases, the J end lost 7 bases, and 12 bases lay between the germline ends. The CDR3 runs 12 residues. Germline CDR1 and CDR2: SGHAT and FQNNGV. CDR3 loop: CASSAGAREQYF. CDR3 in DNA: TGTGCCAGCAGCGCGGGCGCTCGGGAGCAGTACTTC.

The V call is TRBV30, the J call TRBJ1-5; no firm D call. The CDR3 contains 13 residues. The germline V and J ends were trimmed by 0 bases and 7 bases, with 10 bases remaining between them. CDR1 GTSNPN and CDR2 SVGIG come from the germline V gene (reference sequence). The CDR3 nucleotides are TGTGCCTGGAGTGTAGGGCCCAGGCAGCCCCAGCATTTT. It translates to CAWSVGPRQPQHF.

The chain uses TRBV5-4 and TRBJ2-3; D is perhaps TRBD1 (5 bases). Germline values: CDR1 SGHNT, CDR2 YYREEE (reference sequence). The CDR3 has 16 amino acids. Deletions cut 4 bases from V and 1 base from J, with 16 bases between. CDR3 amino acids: CASSAGPQGGTDTQYF. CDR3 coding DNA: TGTGCCAGCAGCGCAGGACCTCAAGGGGGCACAGATACGCAGTATTTT.

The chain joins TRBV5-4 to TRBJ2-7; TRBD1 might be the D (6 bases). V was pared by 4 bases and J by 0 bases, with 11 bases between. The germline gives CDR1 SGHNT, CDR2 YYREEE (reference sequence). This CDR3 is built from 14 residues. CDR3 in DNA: TGTGCCAGCAGCGGAGGCAGGGGCTCCTACGAGCAGTACTTC. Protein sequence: CASSGGRGSYEQYF.

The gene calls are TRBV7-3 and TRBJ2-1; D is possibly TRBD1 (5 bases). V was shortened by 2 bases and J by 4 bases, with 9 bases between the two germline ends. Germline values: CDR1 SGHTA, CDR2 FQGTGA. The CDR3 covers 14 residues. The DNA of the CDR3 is TGTGCCAGCAGCTTACAGGGTCAGTACAATGAGCAGTTCTTC. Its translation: CASSLQGQYNEQFF.

The CDR3 nucleotides are TGTGCCAGCAGTTTAAGCAGGACTGAAGCTTTCTTT. Translation gives CASSLSRTEAFF. The V gene is TRBV28, the J gene TRBJ1-1; D ambiguous. Germline CDR1 is MDHEN and CDR2 is SYDVKM. Between the trimmed V and J ends, which lost 2 bases and 5 bases, there was a span of 6 bases. The CDR3 totals 12 residues.

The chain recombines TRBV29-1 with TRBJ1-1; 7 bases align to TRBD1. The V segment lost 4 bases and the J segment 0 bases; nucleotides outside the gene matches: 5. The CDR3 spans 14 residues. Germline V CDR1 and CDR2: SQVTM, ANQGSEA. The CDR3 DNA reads TGCAGCGTTGGCAGGGGGATTGTGAACACTGAAGCTTTCTTT. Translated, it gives CSVGRGIVNTEAFF.

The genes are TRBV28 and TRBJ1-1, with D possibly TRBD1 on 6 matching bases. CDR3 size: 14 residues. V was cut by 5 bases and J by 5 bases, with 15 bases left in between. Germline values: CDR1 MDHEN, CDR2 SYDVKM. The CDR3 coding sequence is TGTGCCAGCAGTCTAATAGGGGGGAGTACTGAAGCTTTCTTT. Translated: CASSLIGGSTEAFF. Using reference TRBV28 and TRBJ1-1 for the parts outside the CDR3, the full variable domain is DVKVTQSSRYLVKRTGEKVFLECVQDMDHENMFWYRQDPGLGLRLIYFSYDVKMKEKGDIPEGYSVSREKKERFSLILESASTNQTSMYLCASSLIGGSTEAFFGQGTRLTVV.

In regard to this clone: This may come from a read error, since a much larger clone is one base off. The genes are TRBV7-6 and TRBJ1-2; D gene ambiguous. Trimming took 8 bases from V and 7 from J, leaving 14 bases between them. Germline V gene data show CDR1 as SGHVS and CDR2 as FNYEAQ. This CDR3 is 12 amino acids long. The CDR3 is CASGSMGSGYTF. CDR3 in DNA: TGTGCCAGCGGCTCGATGGGGTCTGGCTACACCTTC.

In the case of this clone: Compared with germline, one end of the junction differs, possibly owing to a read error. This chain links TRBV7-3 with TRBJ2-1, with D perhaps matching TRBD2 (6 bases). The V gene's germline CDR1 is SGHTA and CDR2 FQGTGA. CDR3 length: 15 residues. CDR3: CASSVTGLAYNEQFF. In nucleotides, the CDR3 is TGTGCCAGCAGCGTAACGGGACTCGCCTACAATGAGCAGTTCTTC.

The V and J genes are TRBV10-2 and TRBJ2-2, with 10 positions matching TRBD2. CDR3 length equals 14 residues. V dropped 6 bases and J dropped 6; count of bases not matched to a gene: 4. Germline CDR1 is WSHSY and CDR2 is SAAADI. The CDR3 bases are TGCGCCAGCAGGGCTAGCGGGAGTTCCGGGGAGCTGTTTTTT. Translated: CASRASGSSGELFF.

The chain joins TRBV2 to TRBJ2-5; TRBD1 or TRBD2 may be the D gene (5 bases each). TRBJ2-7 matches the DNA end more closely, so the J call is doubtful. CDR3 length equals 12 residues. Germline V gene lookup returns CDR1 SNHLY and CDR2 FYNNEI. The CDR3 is CATRDQTYEQYF. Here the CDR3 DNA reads TGTGCCACCCGGGACCAGACCTACGAGCAGTACTTC.

In DNA, the CDR3 is TGTGCCACCAGCAGAGTCCCCGTGGGGGGGCTTCGCGGTTACGAGCAGTACTTC. Translation: CATSRVPVGGLRGYEQYF. J is TRBJ2-7 and V is TRBV15, with a possible D match to TRBD2 (7 bases). From germline, CDR1 is LNHNV and CDR2 YYDKDF (reference sequence). The CDR3 sequence is 18 residues long. Trimming removed 1 base from V and 4 bases from J, with 23 bases in between.

The DNA of the CDR3 is TGTGCCAGCAGCAACCCTGGGACCGCAACCTACGAGCAGTACTTC. It translates to CASSNPGTATYEQYF. This rearrangement joins TRBV7-9 to TRBJ2-7, with D perhaps TRBD1 or TRBD2 (5 bases each). Trimming cost V 5 bases and J 2 bases, with 16 bases left between them. CDR1 is SEHNR, CDR2 FQNEAQ, per germline (reference sequence). The CDR3 spans 15 residues.

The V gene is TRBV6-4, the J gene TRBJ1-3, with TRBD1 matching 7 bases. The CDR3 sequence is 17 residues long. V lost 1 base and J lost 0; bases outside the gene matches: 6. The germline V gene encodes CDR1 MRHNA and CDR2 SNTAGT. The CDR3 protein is CASSDFPGQPSGNTIYF. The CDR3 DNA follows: TGTGCCAGCAGTGACTTTCCGGGACAGCCCTCTGGAAACACCATATATTTT.

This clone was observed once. The CDR3 here is CASSPRAGLGYTF. For the CDR3, the DNA is TGTGCCAGCAGCCCAAGAGCGGGTCTCGGCTACACCTTC. This chain uses TRBV6-5 with TRBJ1-2; no reliable D call. V was pared by 6 bases and J by 8 bases, with 16 bases between. Germline V CDR1 and CDR2: MNHEY, SVGAGI. CDR3 length: 13 amino acids.